This T cell receptor beta chain emerged from a study of T cells in Graves' hyperthyroidism and ophthalmopathy. Amplification yielded TCR beta CDR3 regions, with RNA transcripts as the source. During a first-round RT-PCR of the TCR CDR3, the HTBI primer set was used. Via MiXCR, TCRdb re-called the multiplex PCR reads, giving one row per CDR3 protein. The sample has about 300,000 distinct CDR3 sequences; around a fifth are singletons. Enrolled ophthalmopathy patients presented with a Clinical Activity Score of at least 3, a NOSPECS grade of at least 4, and disease duration under 3 months. Extraction of PBMCs used 8.5 to 10 ml of fresh peripheral blood. Overall study results and limits: A model using 13 V-J features told ophthalmopathy apart from stable hyperthyroidism.

Notes on this clonotype: Its antigen is still unknown.

The CDR3 has 14 amino acids. Deletions cut 7 bases from V and 6 bases from J, with 15 bases between. CDR1 and CDR2 (germline): MNHEY, SVGAGI. This TCR derives from a man aged 45-65 years with Graves' ophthalmopathy. The rearrangement uses TRBV6-5 and TRBJ2-2; D possibly uses TRBD1 or TRBD2 (5 bases each). Sequences were obtained from blood. CDR3: CASIRDPGSGELFF. DNA for the CDR3: TGTGCCAGCATTAGGGACCCGGGATCCGGGGAGCTGTTTTTT.